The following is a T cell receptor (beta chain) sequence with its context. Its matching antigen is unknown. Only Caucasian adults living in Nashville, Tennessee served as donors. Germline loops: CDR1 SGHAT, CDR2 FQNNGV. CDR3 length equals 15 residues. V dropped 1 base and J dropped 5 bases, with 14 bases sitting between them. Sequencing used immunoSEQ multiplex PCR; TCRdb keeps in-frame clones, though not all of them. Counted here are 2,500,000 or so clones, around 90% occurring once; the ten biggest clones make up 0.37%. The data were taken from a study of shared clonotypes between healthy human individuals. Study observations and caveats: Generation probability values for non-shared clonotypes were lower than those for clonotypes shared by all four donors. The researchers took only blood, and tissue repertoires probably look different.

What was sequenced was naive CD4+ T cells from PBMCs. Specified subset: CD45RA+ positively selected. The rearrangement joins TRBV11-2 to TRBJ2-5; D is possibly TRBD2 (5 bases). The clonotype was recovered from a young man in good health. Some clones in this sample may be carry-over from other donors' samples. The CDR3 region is CASSLGFRGRETQYF. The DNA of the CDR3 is TGTGCCAGCAGCTTAGGGTTCCGGGGTAGGGAGACCCAGTACTTC. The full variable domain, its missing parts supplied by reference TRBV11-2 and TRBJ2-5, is EAGVAQSPRYKIIEKRQSVAFWCNPISGHATLYWYQQILGQGPKLLIQFQNNGVVDDSQLPKDRFSAERLKGVDSTLKIQPAKLEDSAVYLCASSLGFRGRETQYFGPGTRLLVL.